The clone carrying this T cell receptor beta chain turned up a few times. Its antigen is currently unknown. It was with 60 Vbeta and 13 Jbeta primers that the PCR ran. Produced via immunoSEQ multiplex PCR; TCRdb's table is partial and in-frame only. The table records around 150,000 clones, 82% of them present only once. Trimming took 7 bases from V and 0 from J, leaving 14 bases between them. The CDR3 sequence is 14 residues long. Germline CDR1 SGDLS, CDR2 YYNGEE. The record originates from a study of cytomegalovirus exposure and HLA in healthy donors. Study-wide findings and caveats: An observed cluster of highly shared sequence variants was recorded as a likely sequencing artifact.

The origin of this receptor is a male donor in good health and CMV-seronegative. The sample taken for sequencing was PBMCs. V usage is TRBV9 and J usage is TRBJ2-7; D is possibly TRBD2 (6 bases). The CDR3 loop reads CASARGVSSYEQYF. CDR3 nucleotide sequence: TGTGCCAGCGCACGCGGGGTGAGCTCCTACGAGCAGTACTTC.